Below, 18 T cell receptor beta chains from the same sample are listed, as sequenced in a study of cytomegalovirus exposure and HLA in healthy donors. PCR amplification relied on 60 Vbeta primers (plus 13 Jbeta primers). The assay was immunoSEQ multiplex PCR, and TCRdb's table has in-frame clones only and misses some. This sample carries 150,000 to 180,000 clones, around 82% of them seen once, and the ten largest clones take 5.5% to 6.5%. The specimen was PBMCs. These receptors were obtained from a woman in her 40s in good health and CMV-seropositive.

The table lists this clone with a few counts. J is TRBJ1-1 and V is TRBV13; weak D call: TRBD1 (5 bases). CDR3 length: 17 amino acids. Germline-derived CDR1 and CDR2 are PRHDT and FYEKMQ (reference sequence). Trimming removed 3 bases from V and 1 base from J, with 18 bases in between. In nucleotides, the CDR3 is TGTGCCAGCAGCTTCCAAGGGTGGGAGGGGTCGAACACTGAAGCTTTCTTT. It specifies CASSFQGWEGSNTEAFF.

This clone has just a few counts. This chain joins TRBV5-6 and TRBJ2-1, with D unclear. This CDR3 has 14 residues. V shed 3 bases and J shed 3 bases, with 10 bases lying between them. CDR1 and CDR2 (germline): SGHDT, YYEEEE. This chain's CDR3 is CASSSYLNYNEQFF. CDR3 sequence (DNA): TGTGCCAGCAGCTCCTACCTTAACTACAATGAGCAGTTCTTC.

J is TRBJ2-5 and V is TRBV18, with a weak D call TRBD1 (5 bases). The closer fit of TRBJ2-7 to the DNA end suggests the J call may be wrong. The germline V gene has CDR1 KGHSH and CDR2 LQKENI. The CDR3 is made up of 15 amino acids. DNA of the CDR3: TGTGCCAGCTCACCACAGTTAGGCAGGGCGTACGAGCAGTACTTC. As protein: CASSPQLGRAYEQYF.

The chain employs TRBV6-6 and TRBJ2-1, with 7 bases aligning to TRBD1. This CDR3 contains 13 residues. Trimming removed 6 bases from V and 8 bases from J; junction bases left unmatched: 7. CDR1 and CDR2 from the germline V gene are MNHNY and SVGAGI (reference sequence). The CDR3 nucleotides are TGTGCCAGCAGCGACAGGGCCAGGGATGAGCAGTTCTTC. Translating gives CASSDRARDEQFF.

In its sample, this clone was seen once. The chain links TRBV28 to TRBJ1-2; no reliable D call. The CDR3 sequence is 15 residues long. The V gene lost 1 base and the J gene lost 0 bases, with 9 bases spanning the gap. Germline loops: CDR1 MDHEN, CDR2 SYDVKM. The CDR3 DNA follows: TGTGCCAGCAGTTTATCAGGTCGGCCTAACTATGGCTACACCTTC. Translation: CASSLSGRPNYGYTF.

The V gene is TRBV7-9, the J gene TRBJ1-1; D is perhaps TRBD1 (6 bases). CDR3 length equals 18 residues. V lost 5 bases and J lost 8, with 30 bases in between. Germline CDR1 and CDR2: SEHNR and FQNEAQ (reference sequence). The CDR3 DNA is TGTGCCAGCAGCGCTATAGGAATACAGGGCCCCCTCAAGGGGGAAGCTTTCTTT. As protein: CASSAIGIQGPLKGEAFF.

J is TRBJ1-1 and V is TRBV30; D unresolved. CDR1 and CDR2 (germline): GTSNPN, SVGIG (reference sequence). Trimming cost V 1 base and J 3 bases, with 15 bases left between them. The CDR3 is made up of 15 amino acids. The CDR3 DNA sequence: TGTGCCTGGAGTGGACGGGGAATGGGAGACACTGAAGCTTTCTTT. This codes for CAWSGRGMGDTEAFF. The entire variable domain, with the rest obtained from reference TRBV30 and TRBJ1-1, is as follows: SQTIHQWPATLVQPVGSPLSLECTVEGTSNPNLYWYRQAAGRGLQLLFYSVGIGQISSEVPQNLSASRPQDRQFILSSKKLLLSDSGFYLCAWSGRGMGDTEAFFGQGTRLTVV.

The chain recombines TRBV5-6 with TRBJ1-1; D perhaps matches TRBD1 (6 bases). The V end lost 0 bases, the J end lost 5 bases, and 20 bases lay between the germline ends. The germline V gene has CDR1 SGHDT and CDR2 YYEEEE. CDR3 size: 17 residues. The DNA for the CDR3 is TGTGCCAGCAGCTTGGCCCTAGGGGGGGCCTTGAGAACTGAAGCTTTCTTT. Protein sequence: CASSLALGGALRTEAFF.

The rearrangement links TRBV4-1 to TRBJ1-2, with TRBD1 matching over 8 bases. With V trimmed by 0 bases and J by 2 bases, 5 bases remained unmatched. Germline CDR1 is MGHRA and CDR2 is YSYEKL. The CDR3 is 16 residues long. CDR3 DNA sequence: TGCGCCAGCAGCCAAGATCCGGGACAGGCGAACTATGGCTACACCTTC. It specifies CASSQDPGQANYGYTF.

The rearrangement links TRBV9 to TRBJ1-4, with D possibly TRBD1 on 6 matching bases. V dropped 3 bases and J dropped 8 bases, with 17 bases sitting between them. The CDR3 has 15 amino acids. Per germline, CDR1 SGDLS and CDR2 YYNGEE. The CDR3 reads CASSAWDTGGEKLFF. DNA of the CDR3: TGTGCCAGCAGCGCCTGGGACACGGGGGGCGAAAAACTGTTTTTT. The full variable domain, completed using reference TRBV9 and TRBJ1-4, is DSGVTQTPKHLITATGQRVTLRCSPRSGDLSVYWYQQSLDQGLQFLIQYYNGEERAKGNILERFSAQQFPDLHSELNLSSLELGDSALYFCASSAWDTGGEKLFFGSGTQLSVL.

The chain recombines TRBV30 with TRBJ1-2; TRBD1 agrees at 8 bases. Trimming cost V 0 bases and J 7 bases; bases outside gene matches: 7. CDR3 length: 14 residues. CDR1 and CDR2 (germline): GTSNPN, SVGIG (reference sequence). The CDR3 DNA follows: TGTGCCTGGAGTGTTGGTCAGGGGGCTTCTGGCTACACCTTC. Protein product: CAWSVGQGASGYTF.

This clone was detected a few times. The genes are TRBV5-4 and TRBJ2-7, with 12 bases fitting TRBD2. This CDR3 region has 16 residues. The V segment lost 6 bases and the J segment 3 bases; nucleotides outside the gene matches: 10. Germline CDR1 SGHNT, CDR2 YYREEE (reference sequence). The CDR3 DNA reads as TGTGCCAGCACCCGGTCCCTAGCGGGGGGGCACTACGAGCAGTACTTC. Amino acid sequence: CASTRSLAGGHYEQYF.

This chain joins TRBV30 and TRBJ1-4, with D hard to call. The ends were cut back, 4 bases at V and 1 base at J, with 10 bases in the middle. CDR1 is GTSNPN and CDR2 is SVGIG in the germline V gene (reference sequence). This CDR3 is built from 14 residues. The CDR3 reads CAWKGRGTNEKLFF. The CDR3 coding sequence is TGTGCCTGGAAGGGTCGGGGAACTAATGAAAAACTGTTTTTT.

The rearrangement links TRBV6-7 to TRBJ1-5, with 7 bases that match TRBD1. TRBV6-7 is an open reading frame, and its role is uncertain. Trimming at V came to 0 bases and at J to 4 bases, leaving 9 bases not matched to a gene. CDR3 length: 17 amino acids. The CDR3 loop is CASSYSGRRGRNQPQHF. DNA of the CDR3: TGTGCCAGCAGTTACTCGGGGAGGAGGGGGCGTAATCAGCCCCAGCATTTT.

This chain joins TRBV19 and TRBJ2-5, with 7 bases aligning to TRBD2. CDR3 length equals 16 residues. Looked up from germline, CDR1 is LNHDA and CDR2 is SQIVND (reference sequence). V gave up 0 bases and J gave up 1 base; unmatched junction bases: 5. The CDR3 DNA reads TGTGCCAGTAGTATAGATGGCGGGAGACGCCAAGAGACCCAGTACTTC. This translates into CASSIDGGRRQETQYF. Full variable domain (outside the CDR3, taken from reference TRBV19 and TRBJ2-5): DGGITQSPKYLFRKEGQNVTLSCEQNLNHDAMYWYRQDPGQGLRLIYYSQIVNDFQKGDIAEGYSVSREKKESFPLTVTSAQKNPTAFYLCASSIDGGRRQETQYFGPGTRLLVL.

The CDR3 sequence is CASSFTTVASYEQYF. The CDR3 DNA sequence: TGTGCCAGCAGCTTCACGACAGTAGCCTCCTACGAGCAGTACTTC. The gene calls are TRBV5-5 and TRBJ2-7, with D possibly matching TRBD1 (5 bases). The V gene lost 2 bases and the J gene lost 0 bases, with 12 bases spanning the gap. CDR3 length: 15 residues. Germline CDR1 and CDR2: SGHKS and YYEKEE (reference sequence).

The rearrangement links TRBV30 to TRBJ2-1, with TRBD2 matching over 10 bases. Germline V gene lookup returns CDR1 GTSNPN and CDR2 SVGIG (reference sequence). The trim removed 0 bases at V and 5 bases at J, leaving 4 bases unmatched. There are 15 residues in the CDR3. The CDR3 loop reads CAWSVWSGGDNEQFF. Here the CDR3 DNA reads TGTGCCTGGAGTGTGTGGAGCGGGGGGGACAATGAGCAGTTCTTC. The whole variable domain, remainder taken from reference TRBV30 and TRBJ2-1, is SQTIHQWPATLVQPVGSPLSLECTVEGTSNPNLYWYRQAAGRGLQLLFYSVGIGQISSEVPQNLSASRPQDRQFILSSKKLLLSDSGFYLCAWSVWSGGDNEQFFGPGTRLTVL.

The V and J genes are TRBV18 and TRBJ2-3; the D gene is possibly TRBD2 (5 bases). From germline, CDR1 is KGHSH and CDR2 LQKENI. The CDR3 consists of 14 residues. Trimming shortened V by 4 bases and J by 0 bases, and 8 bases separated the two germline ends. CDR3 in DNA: TGTGCCAGCTCACGCCTAGCAAGCACAGATACGCAGTATTTT. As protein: CASSRLASTDTQYF.